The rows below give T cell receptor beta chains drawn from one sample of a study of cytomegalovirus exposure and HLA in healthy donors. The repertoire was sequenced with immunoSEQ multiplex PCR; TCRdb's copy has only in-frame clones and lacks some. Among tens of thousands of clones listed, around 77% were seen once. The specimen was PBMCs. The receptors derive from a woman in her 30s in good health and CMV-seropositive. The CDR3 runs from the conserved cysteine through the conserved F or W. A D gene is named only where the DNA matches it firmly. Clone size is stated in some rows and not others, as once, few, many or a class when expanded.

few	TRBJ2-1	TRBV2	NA	TGTGCCAGCAGTGAACCGGCTAGCGCGGACAATGAGCAGTTCTTC	CASSEPASADNEQFF
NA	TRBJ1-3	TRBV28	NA	TGTGCCAGCACTACAGGGACTGGAAACACCATATATTTT	CASTTGTGNTIYF
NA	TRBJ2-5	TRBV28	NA	TGTGCCAGCGGAACTAGCTTAAAAGAGACCCAGTACTTC	CASGTSLKETQYF
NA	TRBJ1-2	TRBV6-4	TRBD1	TGTGCCAGCAAGGACAGGGGGCATAGATATGGCTACACCTTC	CASKDRGHRYGYTF
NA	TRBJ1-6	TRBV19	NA	TGTGCCAGTACCAAAACGCCAGGGGTTAATTCACCCCTCCACTTT	CASTKTPGVNSPLHF
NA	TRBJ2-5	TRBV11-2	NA	TGTGCCAGCAGCTTAGGATCCAGCGGGCGAGAGACCCAGTACTTC	CASSLGSSGRETQYF
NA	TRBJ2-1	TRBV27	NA	TGTGCCAGGAAGGAGGACTCCTACAATGAGCAGTTCTTC	CARKEDSYNEQFF
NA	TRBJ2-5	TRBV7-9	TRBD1	TGTGCCAGCAGCTACGGACAGGGGCCCGTCGAGACCCAGTACTTC	CASSYGQGPVETQYF
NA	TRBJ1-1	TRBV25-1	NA	TGTGCCAGTCAATTCGGGAACACTGAAGCTTTCTTT	CASQFGNTEAFF
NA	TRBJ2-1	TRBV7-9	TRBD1	TGTTCCAGCAGCCCGGGGACAGGGGCTTACAATGAGCAGTTCTTC	CSSSPGTGAYNEQFF
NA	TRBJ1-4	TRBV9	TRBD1	TGTGCCAGCAGCGTAGGAGGGGGACAGGGCGAAAAACTGTTTTTT	CASSVGGGQGEKLFF
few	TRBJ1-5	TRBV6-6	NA	TGTGCCAGCAGGGGGCAGGCCGTGGGGTTAGATCAGCCCCAGCATTTT	CASRGQAVGLDQPQHF
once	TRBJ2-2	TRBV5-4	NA	TGTGCCAGCAGCCTCCAAGGGGTCACCGGGGAGCTGTTTTTT	CASSLQGVTGELFF
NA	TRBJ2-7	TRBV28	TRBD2	TGTGCCAGCAGTCCGGGGACTAGCGGGAGGAACGAGCAGTACTTC	CASSPGTSGRNEQYF
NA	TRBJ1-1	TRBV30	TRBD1	TGTGCCTGGGGTACAGGGGGCTGGGGAACTTTCTTT	CAWGTGGWGTFF
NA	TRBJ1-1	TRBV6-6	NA	TGTGCCAGCAGTTACTCAGAGATCGGCACTGAAGCTTTCTTT	CASSYSEIGTEAFF
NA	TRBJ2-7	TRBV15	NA	TGTGCCACCAGCAGAGATCCCGGGTTGTCCTACGAGCAGTACTTC	CATSRDPGLSYEQYF
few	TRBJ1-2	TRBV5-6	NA	TGTGCCAGCAGCTTGGGCCAGGGCTCGTGGGGCTACACCTTC	CASSLGQGSWGYTF
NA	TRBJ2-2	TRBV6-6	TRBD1	TGTGCCAGCATCCGGGACAGTCAGAACACCGGGGAGCTGTTTTTT	CASIRDSQNTGELFF
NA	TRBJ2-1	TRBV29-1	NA	TGCAGCGTTGATTCGCTAGGGGATCACAATGAGCAGTTCTTC	CSVDSLGDHNEQFF
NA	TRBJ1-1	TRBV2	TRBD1	TGTGCCAGCACTATGGACAGGGGGCCGATGGGATACACTGAAGCTTTCTTT	CASTMDRGPMGYTEAFF
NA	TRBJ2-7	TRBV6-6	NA	TGTGCCAGCAGTACCGGGACTCTCAGCTCCTACGAGCAGTACTTC	CASSTGTLSSYEQYF
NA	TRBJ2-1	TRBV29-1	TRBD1	TGCAGCGCCGGTGGGGGACAGGGTGTATATGAGCAGTTCTTC	CSAGGGQGVYEQFF
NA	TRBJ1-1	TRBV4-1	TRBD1	TGCGCCAGCAGCGCACAGGGGGCCGGAGTCACTGAAGCTTTCTTT	CASSAQGAGVTEAFF
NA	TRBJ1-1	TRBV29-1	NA	TGCAGCGCCCCCGGACAGATGAACACTGAAGCTTTCTTT	CSAPGQMNTEAFF
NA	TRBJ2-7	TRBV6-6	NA	TGTGCCAGCAGTTACTCCCCTGAGGGTCTCGCACAGTACTTC	CASSYSPEGLAQYF
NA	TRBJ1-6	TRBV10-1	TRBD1	TGCGCCAGCAGTGAGCGGACAGGGGTTGTCAAATCACCCCTCCACTTT	CASSERTGVVKSPLHF
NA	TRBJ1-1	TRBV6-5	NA	TGTGCCAGCAGTTACTCGCGGAACACTGAAGCTTTCTTT	CASSYSRNTEAFF
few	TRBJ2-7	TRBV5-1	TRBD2	TGCGCCAGCAGCTCTCAACCAGCGGGAGCCTACGAGCAGTACTTC	CASSSQPAGAYEQYF
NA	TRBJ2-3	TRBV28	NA	TGTGCCAGTGCCGCCAGAATCGGCACAGATACGCAGTATTTT	CASAARIGTDTQYF
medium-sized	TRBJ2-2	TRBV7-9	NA	TGTGCCAGCAGCTTAAACAGGCCACCCACCGGGGAGCTGTTTTTT	CASSLNRPPTGELFF
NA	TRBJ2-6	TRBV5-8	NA	TGTGCCAGCCCTTCGGGACACAGAACCTCTGGGGCCAACGTCCTGACTTTC	CASPSGHRTSGANVLTF
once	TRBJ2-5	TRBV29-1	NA	TGCAGCGTTATGCAGGGGGGAGAGACCCAGTACTTC	CSVMQGGETQYF
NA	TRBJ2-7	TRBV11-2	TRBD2	TGTGCCAGCAGCTTAAGTACTAGCGAGTACGAGCAGTACTTC	CASSLSTSEYEQYF
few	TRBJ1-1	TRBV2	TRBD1	TGTGCCAGCAGTCGGACAGGGAGGAGGAGCACTGAAGCTTTCTTT	CASSRTGRRSTEAFF
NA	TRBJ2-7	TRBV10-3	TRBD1	TGTGCCATCAGTGACCCATCGGACAGGGGTGGGTACGAGCAGTACTTC	CAISDPSDRGGYEQYF
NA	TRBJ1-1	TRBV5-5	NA	TGTGCCAGCAGGATTTACTTCTACACTGAAGCTTTCTTT	CASRIYFYTEAFF
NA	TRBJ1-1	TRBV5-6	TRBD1	TGTGCCAGCAGCTTTGACAGGGGGTTCACTGAAGCTTTCTTT	CASSFDRGFTEAFF
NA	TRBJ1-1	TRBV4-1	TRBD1	TGCGCCAGCAGCCAAGCTCAGGGGGAACGGGAAACTGAAGCTTTCTTT	CASSQAQGERETEAFF
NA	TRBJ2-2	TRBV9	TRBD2	TGTGCCAGCAGCCCGAGGACTAGCACCGGGGAGCTGTTTTTT	CASSPRTSTGELFF
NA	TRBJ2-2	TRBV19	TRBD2	TGTGCCAGTAGTATGTCAGGGAGGGCCGGGGAGCTGTTTTTT	CASSMSGRAGELFF
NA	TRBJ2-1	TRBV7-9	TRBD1	TGTGCCAGCAGCTTACCCAGGGGGCATCTCTTC	CASSLPRGHLF
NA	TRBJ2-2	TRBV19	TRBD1	TGTGCCAGTAGGCGAAGACGAAACACAGGGGTGAACACCGGGGAGCTGTTTTTT	CASRRRRNTGVNTGELFF
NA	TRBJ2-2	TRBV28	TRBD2	TGTGCCAGCAGTTTCCGGGGACTAGCGGGAGCCACCGGGGAGCTGTTTTTT	CASSFRGLAGATGELFF